This T cell receptor (beta chain) came from a study of blood T cell repertoires in COVID-19. The V gene's germline CDR1 is SGHVS and CDR2 FQNEAQ. The CDR3 runs to 13 residues. V was trimmed by 1 base and J by 7 bases, leaving 11 bases between them. Assay used: immunoSEQ multiplex PCR; TCRdb lists only in-frame clones, some missing. The repertoire holds under 250,000 clones, with roughly four fifths as singletons. The sequenced sample consisted of PBMCs or T cells enriched from blood (not recorded which). This receptor was obtained from a woman aged 40 to 50 with acute COVID-19. The chain has TRBV7-8 and TRBJ2-7, with D tentatively TRBD1 (5 bases). Here the CDR3 DNA reads TGTGCCAGCAGCTTAGGTGGGCCAGGGGAGCAGTACTTC. Amino acids: CASSLGGPGEQYF.